This paragraph reports one T cell receptor beta chain. Its antigen is not identified. The data were taken from a study of breast tumors, draining lymph nodes, adjacent tissues. The study's findings and limits: Compared with lymph nodes, tumors were less diverse; compared with nontumor tissue, more. Data only fit, rather than demonstrated, lymph node origin of most tumor T cells. Luminal-like breast cancer showed significantly greater tumor-nontumor repertoire similarity than basal-like breast cancer did.

The germline V gene encodes CDR1 MDHEN and CDR2 SYDVKM. The junction had 6 bases not matched to a gene; V was cut back by 4 bases and J by 6 bases. This CDR3 has 14 amino acids. The lymph nodes were axillary draining lymph nodes from breast cancer patients. TCRdb itself ran the multiplex PCR reads through MiXCR, one entry per CDR3 protein. The sample yields some 150,000 distinct CDR3 sequences, approximately 20% seen once. This clonotype was sampled from a female donor with breast cancer. Some clones in this sample may be carry-over from other donors' samples. The sequenced sample consisted of axillary lymph node tissue. The chain recombines TRBV28 with TRBJ2-1, with 7 positions matching TRBD1. CDR3 nucleotides: TGTGCCAGCAGTTCCATCGGGACAGCCAATGAGCAGTTCTTC. Translation gives CASSSIGTANEQFF.